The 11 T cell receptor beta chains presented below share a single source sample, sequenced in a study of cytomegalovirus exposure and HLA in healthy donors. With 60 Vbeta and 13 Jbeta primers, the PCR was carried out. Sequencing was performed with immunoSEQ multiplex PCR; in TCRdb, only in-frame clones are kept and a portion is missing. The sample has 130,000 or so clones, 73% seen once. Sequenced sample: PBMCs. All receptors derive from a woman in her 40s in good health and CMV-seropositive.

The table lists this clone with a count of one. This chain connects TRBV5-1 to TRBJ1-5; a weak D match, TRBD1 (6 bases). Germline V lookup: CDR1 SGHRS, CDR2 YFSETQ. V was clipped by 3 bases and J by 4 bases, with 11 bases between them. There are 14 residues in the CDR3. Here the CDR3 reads CASSSGQTNQPQHF. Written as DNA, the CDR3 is TGCGCCAGCAGCTCTGGACAGACGAATCAGCCCCAGCATTTT. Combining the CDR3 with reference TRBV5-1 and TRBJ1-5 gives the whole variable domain KAGVTQTPRYLIKTRGQQVTLSCSPISGHRSVSWYQQTPGQGLQFLFEYFSETQRNKGNFPGRFSGRQFSNSRSEMNVSTLELGDSALYLCASSSGQTNQPQHFGDGTRLSIL.

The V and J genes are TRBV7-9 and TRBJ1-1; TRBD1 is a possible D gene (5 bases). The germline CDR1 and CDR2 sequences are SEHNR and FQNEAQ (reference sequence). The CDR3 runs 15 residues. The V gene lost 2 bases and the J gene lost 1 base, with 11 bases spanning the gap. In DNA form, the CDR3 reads TGTGCCAGCAGCTTATACGTCGGGGGGAACACTGAAGCTTTCTTT. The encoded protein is CASSLYVGGNTEAFF.

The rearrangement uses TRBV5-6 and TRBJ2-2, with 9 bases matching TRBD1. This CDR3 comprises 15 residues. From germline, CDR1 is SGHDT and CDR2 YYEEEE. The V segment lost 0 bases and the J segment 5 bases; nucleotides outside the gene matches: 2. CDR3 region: CASSLGQGVTGELFF. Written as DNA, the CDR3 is TGTGCCAGCAGCTTGGGACAGGGGGTGACCGGGGAGCTGTTTTTT.

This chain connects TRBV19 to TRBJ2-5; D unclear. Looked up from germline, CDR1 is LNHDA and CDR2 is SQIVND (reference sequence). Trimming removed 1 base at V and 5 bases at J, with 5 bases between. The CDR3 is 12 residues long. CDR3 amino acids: CASSIGAETQYF. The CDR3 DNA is TGTGCCAGTAGTATAGGTGCGGAGACCCAGTACTTC.

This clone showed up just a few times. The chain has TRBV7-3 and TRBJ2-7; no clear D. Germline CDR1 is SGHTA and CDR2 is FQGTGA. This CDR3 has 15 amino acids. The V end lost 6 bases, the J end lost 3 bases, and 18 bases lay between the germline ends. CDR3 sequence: CASRLVRASLYEQYF. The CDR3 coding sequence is TGTGCCAGCAGATTGGTAAGAGCAAGCCTCTACGAGCAGTACTTC.

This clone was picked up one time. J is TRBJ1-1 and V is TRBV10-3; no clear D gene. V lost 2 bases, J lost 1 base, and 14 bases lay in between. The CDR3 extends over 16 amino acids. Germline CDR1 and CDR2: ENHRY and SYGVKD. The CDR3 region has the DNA TGTGCCATCAGTGAGCCGGGGAAGTCAGGGAACACTGAAGCTTTCTTT. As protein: CAISEPGKSGNTEAFF.

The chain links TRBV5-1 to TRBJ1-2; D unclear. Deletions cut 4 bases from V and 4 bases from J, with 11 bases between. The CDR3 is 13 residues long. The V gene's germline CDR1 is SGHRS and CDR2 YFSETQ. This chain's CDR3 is CASSEGTTYGYTF. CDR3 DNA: TGCGCCAGCAGCGAGGGTACGACCTATGGCTACACCTTC. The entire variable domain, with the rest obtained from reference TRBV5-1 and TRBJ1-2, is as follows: KAGVTQTPRYLIKTRGQQVTLSCSPISGHRSVSWYQQTPGQGLQFLFEYFSETQRNKGNFPGRFSGRQFSNSRSEMNVSTLELGDSALYLCASSEGTTYGYTFGSGTRLTVV.

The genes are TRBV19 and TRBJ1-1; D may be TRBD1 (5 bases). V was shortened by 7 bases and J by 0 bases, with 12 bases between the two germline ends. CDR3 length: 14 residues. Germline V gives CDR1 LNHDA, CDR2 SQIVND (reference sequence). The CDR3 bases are TGTGCCAGTAAGGCAGGGCTAATGAACACTGAAGCTTTCTTT. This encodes CASKAGLMNTEAFF.

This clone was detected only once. CDR3 sequence: CSAEGQGGTEAFF. CDR3 nucleotides: TGCAGCGCTGAGGGGCAGGGTGGGACTGAAGCTTTCTTT. V and J are TRBV29-1 and TRBJ1-1, with D possibly being TRBD1 (5 bases). Between the trimmed V and J ends, which lost 7 bases and 5 bases, there was a span of 17 bases. This CDR3 is built from 13 residues. Germline assignment: CDR1 SQVTM and CDR2 ANQGSEA.

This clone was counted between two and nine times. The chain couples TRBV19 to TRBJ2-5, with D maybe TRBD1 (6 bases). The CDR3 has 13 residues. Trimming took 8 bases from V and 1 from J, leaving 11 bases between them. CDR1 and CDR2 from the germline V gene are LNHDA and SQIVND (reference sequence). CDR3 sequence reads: CASGTGPQETQYF. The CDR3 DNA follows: TGTGCCAGTGGAACAGGGCCCCAAGAGACCCAGTACTTC.

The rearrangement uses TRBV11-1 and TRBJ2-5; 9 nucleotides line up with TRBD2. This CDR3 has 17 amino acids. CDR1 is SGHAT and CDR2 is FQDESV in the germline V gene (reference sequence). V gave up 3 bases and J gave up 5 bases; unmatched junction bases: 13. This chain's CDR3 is CASSLNVPGLAGETQYF. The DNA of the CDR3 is TGTGCCAGCAGCTTGAACGTCCCGGGACTAGCCGGGGAGACCCAGTACTTC.